This is a list of T cell receptor beta chains from one sample in a study of primary melanoma T cells and metastatic recurrence. The method was immunoSEQ multiplex PCR; TCRdb's version includes in-frame clones alone and lacks a portion of them. Of about 310 clones listed, approximately 75% are singletons. The sequenced sample consisted of melanoma tumor tissue. The receptors originated from a human donor with melanoma. CDR3s include the opening cysteine and the closing phenylalanine or tryptophan. Fields, in order: D gene, V gene, clone size, J gene, CDR3 DNA, CDR3 protein. A D gene is named only where the DNA matches it firmly. Clone size appears in some rows only: once, few, many, or a class for an expanded clone.

d_gene: .; v_gene: TRBV6-8; abundance: .; j_gene: TRBJ2-2; CDR3nt: TGTGCCAGCAAAAACAGGGACACCGGGGAGCTGTTTTTT; CDR3aa: CASKNRDTGELFF
d_gene: TRBD2; v_gene: TRBV28; abundance: .; j_gene: TRBJ2-5; CDR3nt: TGTGCCAGCAGTTTGACCAGCGGGAGGGTGAGGGAGACCCAGTACTTC; CDR3aa: CASSLTSGRVRETQYF
d_gene: .; v_gene: TRBV11-3; abundance: .; j_gene: TRBJ2-3; CDR3nt: TGTGCCAGCAGCCAAGGGGTGGGGATGGGCACAGATACGCAGTATTTT; CDR3aa: CASSQGVGMGTDTQYF
d_gene: TRBD2; v_gene: TRBV15; abundance: .; j_gene: TRBJ2-2; CDR3nt: TGTGCCACCAGCCCGACTAGCGCCCAAAGGTACACCGGGGAGCTGTTTTTT; CDR3aa: CATSPTSAQRYTGELFF
d_gene: TRBD2; v_gene: TRBV15; abundance: .; j_gene: TRBJ2-3; CDR3nt: TGTGCCACTGGACTAGCGGGAGGGTTGCATACGCAGTATTTT; CDR3aa: CATGLAGGLHTQYF
d_gene: TRBD2; v_gene: TRBV5-1; abundance: .; j_gene: TRBJ2-2; CDR3nt: TGCGCCAGCAGCTTGGAGGTAGCGGGGAACACCGGGGAGCTGTTTTTT; CDR3aa: CASSLEVAGNTGELFF
d_gene: .; v_gene: TRBV15; abundance: .; j_gene: TRBJ2-1; CDR3nt: TGTGCCACCAGCTCAAGGACTAACATCTACAATGAGCAGTTCTTC; CDR3aa: CATSSRTNIYNEQFF
d_gene: .; v_gene: TRBV11-3; abundance: once; j_gene: TRBJ2-1; CDR3nt: TGTGCCAGCAGCTTAGACGGCGGGAACTACAATGAGCAGTTCTTC; CDR3aa: CASSLDGGNYNEQFF
d_gene: .; v_gene: TRBV18; abundance: once; j_gene: TRBJ1-1; CDR3nt: TGTGCCAGCTCACCTCCAGGCTGGGGGAACACTGAAGCTTTCTTT; CDR3aa: CASSPPGWGNTEAFF
d_gene: TRBD2; v_gene: TRBV29-1; abundance: .; j_gene: TRBJ2-1; CDR3nt: TGCAGCGTTGATATGGGTAGCGGGAGCTACAATGAGCAGTTCTTC; CDR3aa: CSVDMGSGSYNEQFF
d_gene: .; v_gene: TRBV18; abundance: once; j_gene: TRBJ2-5; CDR3nt: TGTGCCAGCTCACAAACAGAGCACCAAGAGACCCAGTACTTC; CDR3aa: CASSQTEHQETQYF
d_gene: TRBD2; v_gene: TRBV11-3; abundance: .; j_gene: TRBJ2-7; CDR3nt: TGTGCCAGCAGCCCTACTGACGGGAGGGGCTACGAGCAGTACTTC; CDR3aa: CASSPTDGRGYEQYF
d_gene: .; v_gene: TRBV11-3; abundance: .; j_gene: TRBJ2-5; CDR3nt: TGTGCCAGCAGCTTAGGGGGGGCGGAGATCGAGACCCAGTACTTC; CDR3aa: CASSLGGAEIETQYF
d_gene: .; v_gene: TRBV5-1; abundance: once; j_gene: TRBJ2-2; CDR3nt: TGCGCCAGCAGCTTGGAAGTCGGGGGAAACACCGGGGAGCTGTTTTTT; CDR3aa: CASSLEVGGNTGELFF
d_gene: .; v_gene: TRBV6-8; abundance: .; j_gene: TRBJ2-6; CDR3nt: TGTGCCAGCAGTGAGGACAGCTCTGGGGCCAACGTCCTGACTTTC; CDR3aa: CASSEDSSGANVLTF
d_gene: .; v_gene: TRBV6-1; abundance: .; j_gene: TRBJ2-1; CDR3nt: TGTGCCAGCAGTGAAGAGGGGGTTCAGGAGCAGTTCTTC; CDR3aa: CASSEEGVQEQFF
d_gene: TRBD1; v_gene: TRBV11-3; abundance: .; j_gene: TRBJ1-2; CDR3nt: TGTGCCAGCAGCTTAGGTGCCTCCGGGACAGCGCTTGGCTACACCTTC; CDR3aa: CASSLGASGTALGYTF
d_gene: TRBD1; v_gene: TRBV19; abundance: .; j_gene: TRBJ2-7; CDR3nt: TGTGCCAGTAGTTCCAGACGGACAGGGGCATCCTACGAGCAGTACTTC; CDR3aa: CASSSRRTGASYEQYF
d_gene: .; v_gene: TRBV7-7; abundance: .; j_gene: TRBJ2-3; CDR3nt: TGTGCCAGCAGCCAAGATAGCTTGCCAGATACGCAGTATTTT; CDR3aa: CASSQDSLPDTQYF
d_gene: .; v_gene: TRBV15; abundance: few; j_gene: TRBJ1-5; CDR3nt: TGTGCCACCAGCAGAGATCGAGGGATCCTCGGCGGGCAGCCCCAGCATTTT; CDR3aa: CATSRDRGILGGQPQHF
d_gene: TRBD1; v_gene: TRBV6-8; abundance: .; j_gene: TRBJ2-3; CDR3nt: TGTGCCATCACCAAGGGGGCTAGCACAGATACGCAGTATTTT; CDR3aa: CAITKGASTDTQYF
d_gene: .; v_gene: TRBV11-3; abundance: .; j_gene: TRBJ2-2; CDR3nt: TGTGCCAGCAGCTTGGTCGTCCGGAACACCGGGGAGCTGTTTTTT; CDR3aa: CASSLVVRNTGELFF
d_gene: .; v_gene: TRBV6-8; abundance: .; j_gene: TRBJ2-7; CDR3nt: TGTGCCAGCACCCCAGGGGTGGGGGGGGAGCAGTACTTC; CDR3aa: CASTPGVGGEQYF
d_gene: .; v_gene: TRBV19; abundance: .; j_gene: TRBJ2-5; CDR3nt: TGTGCCAGTAGGGAGACCGGGGAGACCCAGTACTTC; CDR3aa: CASRETGETQYF
d_gene: .; v_gene: TRBV23-1; abundance: .; j_gene: TRBJ1-1; CDR3nt: TGCGCCAGCAGCCCGACAGAGAACACTGAAGCTTTCTTT; CDR3aa: CASSPTENTEAFF
d_gene: .; v_gene: TRBV28; abundance: .; j_gene: TRBJ2-5; CDR3nt: TGTGCCAGCAGTTTATGGAGGGAAAACCAGTACTTC; CDR3aa: CASSLWRENQYF
d_gene: TRBD2; v_gene: TRBV2; abundance: .; j_gene: TRBJ2-1; CDR3nt: TGTGCCAGCAGGAAGGTGGCGGGAGACTCCTACAATGAGCAGTTCTTC; CDR3aa: CASRKVAGDSYNEQFF